This T cell receptor (beta chain) is drawn from a study of regulatory T cells in long-lasting Graves disease. Study conclusions and caveats: Relative to newly diagnosed Graves' patients, persistent ones had lower TCR diversity.

Time point defined: newly diagnosed GD, antithyroid drugs for less than 3 months. Researchers made the TCR library from RNA that was extracted from PBMCs. Libraries of TCR beta came from iRepertoire HTBI primers plus Arm-PCR of CDR3 regions. In the original processing: From all samples, identification returned approximately 15 TRBJ and about 60 TRBV segments. TCRdb re-called the multiplex PCR reads with MiXCR, one entry per CDR3 protein. In this record, the V and J calls reflect TCRdb's handling and not the investigators' own analysis. The data contain a few hundred thousand distinct CDR3 sequences, around 16% of them seen just once; the ten biggest clones take up about 8.2%. This clonotype was seen many times. What it binds is not known. The V gene's germline CDR1 is MDHEN and CDR2 SYDVKM. The CDR3 is 16 amino acids. V was pared by 6 bases and J by 3 bases, with 12 bases of the junction left unmatched.

These records were also assigned to another study, of T cells in Graves' hyperthyroidism and ophthalmopathy. That investigation notes: The diagnostic basis comprised clinical symptoms, serum thyroxine and TRAb, thyroid ultrasound and orbital computed tomography. RT-PCR in the first round (using the HTBI primer set) targeted the TCR CDR3.

This sequence was found in a woman aged 40 to 50 with Graves disease. The J gene is TRBJ2-5, the V gene TRBV28; TRBD1 matches at 8 bases. The sample consisted of peripheral blood mononuclear cells (PBMCs), taken at new diagnosis, from a patient treated with antithyroid drugs. CDR3 DNA: TGTGCCAGCAGCCCGCTCAGGGGGCGCAGTAAAGAGACCCAGTACTTC. This translates into CASSPLRGRSKETQYF.